Listed here is a single T cell receptor beta chain. Germline assignment: CDR1 MNHNS and CDR2 SASEGT. There are 14 residues in the CDR3. V was pared by 2 bases and J by 5 bases, with 5 bases of the junction left unmatched. The record originates from a study of blood T cell repertoires in COVID-19. Across the study: The United States, Italy and Spain supplied acute and convalescent COVID-19 samples.

Original processing notes: It was from reference gene primer amplification that nucleated cell counts were estimated. The protocol was immunoSEQ multiplex PCR, while the TCRdb copy is restricted to in-frame clones and leaves out a portion. For V, J and clone size, that table is used; D and trimming come from the DNA. The sample contains 250,000 to 300,000 clones, roughly nine tenths of which appear only once. Sample: peripheral blood. V gene TRBV6-1 combines with J gene TRBJ1-2; TRBD1 matches 7 bases. This TCR derives from a man aged 50-59 years with acute or convalescent COVID-19. CDR3: CASSEPGQQYGYTF. The CDR3 region has the DNA TGTGCCAGCAGTGAACCGGGACAGCAATATGGCTACACCTTC.